Each of the 19 T cell receptor beta chains below was sequenced from the same sample in a study of cytomegalovirus exposure and HLA in healthy donors. Some clones are missing from TCRdb's copy, which holds only in-frame ones; the method was immunoSEQ multiplex PCR. Seen here are fewer than 400,000 clones, 88% observed once, and the top ten hold 0.9% to 1%. The specimen sequenced was PBMCs. These receptors all stem from a man in his thirties or forties in good health and CMV-seronegative.

This chain connects TRBV7-9 to TRBJ1-6; D uncertain. The V gene lost 0 bases and the J gene lost 10 bases, with 4 bases spanning the gap. Germline V gene sequence: CDR1 SEHNR, CDR2 FQNEAQ (reference sequence). There are 12 residues in the CDR3. The CDR3, as DNA: TGTGCCAGCAGCTTAGCGCGGTCACCCCTCCACTTT. It encodes CASSLARSPLHF.

The chain recombines TRBV5-1 with TRBJ2-7, with 8 bases aligning to TRBD1. This CDR3 comprises 15 residues. Germline V gene sequence: CDR1 SGHRS, CDR2 YFSETQ. V trimming: 4 bases; J trimming: 3 bases; junction bases outside the gene matches: 9. CDR3 residues: CASSDTGTGIYEQYF. The CDR3 nucleotides are TGCGCCAGCAGCGACACCGGGACAGGTATCTACGAGCAGTACTTC.

The J gene is TRBJ2-2, the V gene TRBV10-3, with 7 bases aligning to TRBD1. CDR3 length: 16 amino acids. V was pared by 6 bases and J by 2 bases, with 9 bases of the junction left unmatched. Germline CDR1 ENHRY, CDR2 SYGVKD. The CDR3 here is CAIRAGTATNTGELFF. CDR3 coding DNA: TGTGCCATCAGAGCCGGGACAGCCACTAACACCGGGGAGCTGTTTTTT.

CDR3: CAWAGGYNEKLFF. DNA for the CDR3: TGTGCCTGGGCAGGGGGCTATAATGAAAAACTGTTTTTT. The chain combines TRBV30 with TRBJ1-4; 8 bases fit TRBD1. After removal of 5 bases from V and 4 bases from J, the junction contained 3 bases not matched to a gene. Germline V CDR1 and CDR2: GTSNPN, SVGIG (reference sequence). The CDR3 length is 13 residues.

This clone turned up a few times. The chain has TRBV4-1 and TRBJ2-7; D is ambiguous. Germline CDR1 and CDR2: MGHRA and YSYEKL. V lost 0 bases to trimming and J lost 3 bases, with 12 bases between them. This CDR3 comprises 15 residues. The CDR3: CASSQDQLALYEQYF. The CDR3, as DNA: TGCGCCAGCAGCCAAGATCAGTTGGCCCTCTACGAGCAGTACTTC.

The J gene is TRBJ2-3, the V gene TRBV5-4, with 8 bases that match TRBD2. The V gene's germline CDR1 is SGHNT and CDR2 YYREEE (reference sequence). CDR3 length equals 15 residues. The J segment lost 0 bases and the V segment lost 10 bases, leaving 10 bases of the junction unmatched. The CDR3 nucleotides read TGTGCCTCACGGGGGGGGACTACTAGCACAGATACGCAGTATTTT. Translation gives CASRGGTTSTDTQYF.

The CDR3 loop reads CASSTTGPNEKLFF. In DNA, the CDR3 is TGTGCCAGCTCAACGACAGGGCCTAATGAAAAACTGTTTTTT. This sequence joins TRBV18 and TRBJ1-4, with 7 bases that match TRBD1. The ends lost 5 bases at V and 3 bases at J; junction bases unmatched: 3. This CDR3 contains 14 residues. Germline assignment: CDR1 KGHSH and CDR2 LQKENI. Together with reference TRBV18 and TRBJ1-4, the CDR3 gives the full variable domain: NAGVMQNPRHLVRRRGQEARLRCSPMKGHSHVYWYRQLPEEGLKFMVYLQKENIIDESGMPKERFSAEFPKEGPSILRIQQVVRGDSAAYFCASSTTGPNEKLFFGSGTQLSVL.

The J gene is TRBJ2-2, the V gene TRBV6-1; D uncertain. The germline CDR1 and CDR2 sequences are MNHNS and SASEGT. This CDR3 comprises 14 residues. V was pared by 6 bases and J by 1 base, with 9 bases between. The DNA for the CDR3 is TGTGCCAGCAGACTGCTAGGGAACACCGGGGAGCTGTTTTTT. Its translation is CASRLLGNTGELFF.

This chain joins TRBV19 and TRBJ2-6; D is unclear. This CDR3 has 13 amino acids. Germline V gene sequence: CDR1 LNHDA, CDR2 SQIVND (reference sequence). V was clipped by 3 bases and J by 4 bases, with 4 bases between them. CDR3 protein: CASSMAGANVLTF. In DNA, the CDR3 is TGTGCCAGTAGTATGGCCGGGGCCAACGTCCTGACTTTC.

This clone was recorded only once. The chain carries TRBV10-3 and TRBJ2-2, with 9 nucleotides matching TRBD1. Unmatched junction bases numbered 6, after V lost 6 bases and J lost 4 bases. There are 15 residues in the CDR3. Germline lookup yields CDR1 ENHRY and CDR2 SYGVKD. Here the CDR3 reads CAIRRTGVSTGELFF. DNA for the CDR3: TGTGCCATCAGACGGACAGGGGTGAGCACCGGGGAGCTGTTTTTT.

The rearrangement links TRBV25-1 to TRBJ2-5; D is perhaps TRBD2 (6 bases). Germline V gives CDR1 MGHDK, CDR2 SYGVNS. Trimming left V 6 bases short and J 7 bases short, with 9 bases between. The CDR3 has 11 residues. CDR3 loop: CASRTGGTQYF. The CDR3 bases are TGTGCCAGCAGGACCGGGGGGACCCAGTACTTC.

The chain has TRBV6-1 and TRBJ2-7; 9 bases fit TRBD1. The CDR3 consists of 15 residues. The germline gives CDR1 MNHNS, CDR2 SASEGT. V lost 7 bases to trimming and J lost 1 base; unmatched junction nucleotides: 8. CDR3 sequence reads: CASTNRDRVSYEQYF. In DNA form, the CDR3 reads TGTGCCAGCACCAACCGGGACAGGGTTTCCTACGAGCAGTACTTC.

The chain employs TRBV2 and TRBJ2-3, with TRBD2 matching 11 bases. This CDR3 region has 17 residues. In germline, CDR1 is SNHLY, CDR2 FYNNEI. Unmatched junction bases numbered 9, after V lost 4 bases and J lost 3 bases. As DNA, the CDR3 is TGTGCCAGCAGTGGGCCTCCCGGGACTAGCGGAACAGATACGCAGTATTTT. This translates into CASSGPPGTSGTDTQYF.

The chain employs TRBV29-1 and TRBJ2-7; 8 bases are shared with TRBD1. Germline CDR1 reads SQVTM; CDR2 reads ANQGSEA. J lost 4 bases, V lost 6 bases, and 8 bases had no gene match. The CDR3 has 13 residues. CDR3 amino acids: CSVADRGLYEQYF. Written as DNA, the CDR3 is TGCAGCGTCGCTGACAGGGGCCTGTACGAGCAGTACTTC.

The chain joins TRBV27 to TRBJ2-7; TRBD2 matches 7 bases. Germline V gene data show CDR1 as MNHEY and CDR2 as SMNVEV (reference sequence). The CDR3 contains 12 residues. The CDR3 loop is CVTRGGNYEQYF. CDR3 nucleotide sequence: TGTGTCACTCGGGGAGGGAACTACGAGCAGTACTTC.

The chain uses TRBV10-3 and TRBJ1-1; D perhaps matches TRBD1 (5 bases). The CDR3 has 18 residues. Germline assignment: CDR1 ENHRY and CDR2 SYGVKD. The germline V and J ends were trimmed by 4 bases and 2 bases, with 23 bases remaining between them. This chain's CDR3 is CAISAHTGKHGRNTEAFF. CDR3 in DNA: TGTGCCATCAGTGCCCACACAGGAAAGCATGGAAGAAACACTGAAGCTTTCTTT.

The chain carries TRBV7-9 and TRBJ2-1; TRBD1 is a possible D gene (7 bases). V lost 5 bases and J 0 bases, leaving 20 bases between the germline ends. There are 18 residues in the CDR3. Germline assignment: CDR1 SEHNR and CDR2 FQNEAQ (reference sequence). The CDR3 here is CASSAQGGGGPSYNEQFF. In DNA, the CDR3 is TGTGCCAGCAGCGCCCAGGGTGGAGGGGGCCCCTCCTACAATGAGCAGTTCTTC.

The chain joins TRBV7-9 to TRBJ1-1; D not certain. The CDR3 has 14 amino acids. The ends were cut back, 8 bases at V and 1 base at J, with 14 bases in the middle. Per germline, CDR1 SEHNR and CDR2 FQNEAQ (reference sequence). The CDR3 nucleotides are TGTGCCAGCTGGGCAGATACACCGAACACTGAAGCTTTCTTT. Protein: CASWADTPNTEAFF. The full variable domain, its missing parts supplied by reference TRBV7-9 and TRBJ1-1, is DTGVSQNPRHKITKRGQNVTFRCDPISEHNRLYWYRQTLGQGPEFLTYFQNEAQLEKSRLLSDRFSAERPKGSFSTLEIQRTEQGDSAMYLCASWADTPNTEAFFGQGTRLTVV.

This chain joins TRBV6-5 and TRBJ1-4; tentative D call: TRBD1 (6 bases). Between the trimmed V and J ends, which lost 8 bases and 7 bases, there was a span of 11 bases. CDR1 and CDR2 (germline): MNHEY, SVGAGI. The CDR3 runs to 12 residues. CDR3: CASGRGSEKLFF. CDR3 nucleotide sequence: TGTGCCAGCGGGAGGGGGAGTGAAAAACTGTTTTTT.